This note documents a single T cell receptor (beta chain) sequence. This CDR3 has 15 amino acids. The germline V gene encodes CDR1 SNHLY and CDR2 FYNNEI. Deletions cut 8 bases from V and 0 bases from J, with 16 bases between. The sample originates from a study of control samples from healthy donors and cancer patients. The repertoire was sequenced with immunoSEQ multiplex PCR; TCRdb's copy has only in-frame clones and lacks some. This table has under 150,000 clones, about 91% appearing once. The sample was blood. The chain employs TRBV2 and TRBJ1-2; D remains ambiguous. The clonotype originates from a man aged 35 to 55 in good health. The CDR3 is CASLLTATANYGYTF. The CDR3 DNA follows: TGTGCCAGCCTTCTCACCGCAACCGCTAACTATGGCTACACCTTC.